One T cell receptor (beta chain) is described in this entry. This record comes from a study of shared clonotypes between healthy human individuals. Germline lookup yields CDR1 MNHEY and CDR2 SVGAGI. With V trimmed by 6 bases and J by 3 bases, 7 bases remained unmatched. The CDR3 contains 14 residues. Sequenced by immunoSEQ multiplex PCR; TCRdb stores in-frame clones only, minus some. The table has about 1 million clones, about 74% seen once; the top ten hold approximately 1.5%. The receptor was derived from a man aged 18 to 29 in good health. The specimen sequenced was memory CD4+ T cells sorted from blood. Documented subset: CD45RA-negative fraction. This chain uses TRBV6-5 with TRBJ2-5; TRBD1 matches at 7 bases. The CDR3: CASSKGQKKETQYF. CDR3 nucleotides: TGTGCCAGCAGCAAGGGACAGAAGAAAGAGACCCAGTACTTC.